This T cell receptor (beta chain) originates from a study of CD8 T cells in ankylosing spondylitis. Findings and limits, study-wide: In synovial fluid and blood from reactive arthritis, some motif variants were previously reported. A motif in TCR beta, a set of under ten highly homologous variants, appeared characteristic of ankylosing spondylitis blood.

This clonotype was recorded a few times. What it recognizes is unknown. Generation of TCR beta libraries employed quantitative 5'-RACE incorporating molecular barcodes. Via MiXCR, TCRdb re-called the 5' RACE reads, giving one row per CDR3 protein. This table holds around 770,000 distinct CDR3 sequences, approximately 10% found once. Per the germline V gene, CDR1 is SGHTA and CDR2 is FQGNSA. The CDR3 runs 14 residues. V gave up 5 bases and J gave up 3 bases; unmatched junction bases: 5. Material for sequencing was blood, either unsorted or a sorted T cell fraction (not recorded which). The chain couples TRBV7-2 to TRBJ1-2; 8 nucleotides agree with TRBD1. The clonotype originates from a male donor with ankylosing spondylitis. The CDR3 DNA sequence: TGTGCCAGCAGCCTGGACAGGGATGACTATGGCTACACCTTC. Translation gives CASSLDRDDYGYTF. Looking up the rest from reference TRBV7-2 and TRBJ1-2 gives the full variable domain: GAGVSQSPSNKVTEKGKDVELRCDPISGHTALYWYRQSLGQGLEFLIYFQGNSAPDKSGLPSDRFSAERTGGSVSTLTIQRTQQEDSAVYLCASSLDRDDYGYTFGSGTRLTVV.